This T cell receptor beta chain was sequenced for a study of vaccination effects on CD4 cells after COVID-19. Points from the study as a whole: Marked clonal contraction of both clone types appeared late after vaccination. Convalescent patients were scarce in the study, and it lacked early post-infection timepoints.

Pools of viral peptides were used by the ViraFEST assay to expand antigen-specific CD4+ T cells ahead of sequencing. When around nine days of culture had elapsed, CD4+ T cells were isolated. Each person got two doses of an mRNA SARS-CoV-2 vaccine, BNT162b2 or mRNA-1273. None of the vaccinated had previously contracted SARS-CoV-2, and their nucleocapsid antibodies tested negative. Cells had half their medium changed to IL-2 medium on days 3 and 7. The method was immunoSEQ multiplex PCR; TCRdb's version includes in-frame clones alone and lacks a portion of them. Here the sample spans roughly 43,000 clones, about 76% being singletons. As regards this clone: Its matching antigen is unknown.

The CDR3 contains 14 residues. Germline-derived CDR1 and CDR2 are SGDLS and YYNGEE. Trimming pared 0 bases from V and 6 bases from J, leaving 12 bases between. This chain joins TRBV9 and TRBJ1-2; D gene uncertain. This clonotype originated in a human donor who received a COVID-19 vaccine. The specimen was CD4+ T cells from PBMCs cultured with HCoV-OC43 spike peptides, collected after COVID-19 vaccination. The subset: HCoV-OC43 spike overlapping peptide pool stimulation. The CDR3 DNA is TGTGCCAGCAGCGTAGATAGGCTTCAGGATGGCTACACCTTC. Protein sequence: CASSVDRLQDGYTF.